This record concerns one T cell receptor beta chain sequence. The antigen remains unidentified. Generated by immunoSEQ multiplex PCR, the TCRdb table keeps only in-frame clones and is missing some. The data hold 4,000 to 5,500 clones, with 75% to 85% observed a single time. The entry originates in a study of immune cell composition in non-small cell lung cancer. This CDR3 spans 14 amino acids. The germline gives CDR1 MDHEN, CDR2 SYDVKM. The ends were cut back, 3 bases at V and 11 bases at J, with 17 bases in the middle. Whole-study findings and limits: Tumour-associated clones >0.5% occurred in roughly 30% of adenocarcinomas, roughly 80% of squamous.

V gene TRBV28 combines with J gene TRBJ1-5; D is perhaps TRBD1 (5 bases). The receptor was derived from a human donor with non-small cell lung cancer. Sample: lung tumor tissue. The CDR3 loop is CASSFWQGTLSQHF. CDR3 nucleotides: TGTGCCAGCAGTTTTTGGCAGGGCACCCTGTCCCAGCATTTT.